This passage covers 28 T cell receptor beta chains from one sample sequenced in a study of blood T cell repertoires in COVID-19. Profiled with immunoSEQ multiplex PCR; TCRdb holds only in-frame clones, not every one. This table holds about 250,000 clones, about 86% found once. Sequencing was carried out using peripheral blood. The receptors derive from an elderly man with acute or convalescent COVID-19.

This clone was detected only once. The genes are TRBV5-1 and TRBJ1-2, with D possibly matching TRBD1 (6 bases). CDR1 is SGHRS and CDR2 is YFSETQ in the germline V gene. V shed 4 bases and J shed 6 bases, with 16 bases lying between them. The CDR3 runs to 14 residues. Written as DNA, the CDR3 is TGCGCCAGCAGCCCACGGGGGGGCGCGAATGGCTACACCTTC. Translating gives CASSPRGGANGYTF.

The genes are TRBV7-3 and TRBJ2-3; 11 nucleotides align to TRBD2. The CDR3 contains 15 residues. The ends lost 5 bases at V and 5 bases at J; junction bases unmatched: 6. Looked up from germline, CDR1 is SGHTA and CDR2 is FQGTGA. CDR3 sequence: CASSPLAGGIDTQYF. The CDR3 DNA follows: TGTGCCAGCAGCCCTCTAGCGGGAGGAATAGATACGCAGTATTTT. The full variable domain, in which reference TRBV7-3 and TRBJ2-3 provide the parts outside the CDR3, is GAGVSQTPSNKVTEKGKYVELRCDPISGHTALYWYRQSLGQGPEFLIYFQGTGAADDSGLPNDRFFAVRPEGSVSTLKIQRTERGDSAVYLCASSPLAGGIDTQYFGPGTRLTVL.

CDR3 coding DNA: TGTGCCAGCAGCTTCGAGATCCTGAACACTGAAGCTTTCTTT. Translating gives CASSFEILNTEAFF. J is TRBJ1-1 and V is TRBV11-2; the D is unclear. This CDR3 region has 14 residues. Germline loops: CDR1 SGHAT, CDR2 FQNNGV. The V and J ends lost 3 bases and 0 bases respectively, with 8 bases between them.

The chain links TRBV5-4 to TRBJ1-2; D remains unclear. The V end was cut by 0 bases, the J end by 4 bases, with 7 bases between. Per the germline V gene, CDR1 is SGHNT and CDR2 is YYREEE (reference sequence). The CDR3 is made up of 13 amino acids. The CDR3 sequence: CASSLGLGYGYTF. In nucleotides, the CDR3 is TGTGCCAGCAGCTTGGGTCTCGGCTATGGCTACACCTTC.

The chain joins TRBV30 to TRBJ2-7; the D is unclear. There are 12 residues in the CDR3. The V and J ends lost 3 bases and 4 bases respectively, with 10 bases between them. Germline CDR1 reads GTSNPN; CDR2 reads SVGIG (reference sequence). The CDR3, as DNA: TGTGCCTGGAGCCCTTCTAATTACGAGCAGTACTTC. Protein sequence: CAWSPSNYEQYF.

This chain connects TRBV7-9 to TRBJ2-3; D is ambiguous. The CDR3 length is 15 residues. CDR1 and CDR2 from the germline V gene are SEHNR and FQNEAQ (reference sequence). V dropped 3 bases and J dropped 4 bases, with 14 bases sitting between them. The CDR3 DNA is TGTGCCAGCAGCTTTATTATGACTTCCTCAGATACGCAGTATTTT. As protein: CASSFIMTSSDTQYF.

The CDR3 reads CASSPGGGTGGYTF. The CDR3 DNA follows: TGTGCCAGCAGCCCCGGGGGAGGGACCGGTGGCTACACCTTC. The V and J genes are TRBV3-1 (or the pseudogene TRBV3-2) and TRBJ1-2; D is possibly TRBD1 (5 bases). The CDR3 sequence is 14 residues long. Germline V gene lookup returns CDR1 LGHDT and CDR2 YNNKEL (reference sequence). V gave up 4 bases and J gave up 7 bases, with 16 bases separating them.

This clone was counted only a few times. The CDR3, as DNA: TGCGCCAGCAGTGAGGCGAGACTAGCCTTTTCCTACGAGCAGTACTTC. It translates to CASSEARLAFSYEQYF. The chain combines TRBV10-1 with TRBJ2-7; 7 bases are a match to TRBD2. Germline loops: CDR1 WNHNN, CDR2 SYGVQD (reference sequence). This CDR3 region has 16 residues. V shed 2 bases and J 1 base; nucleotides not matched to a gene: 8.

The DNA for the CDR3 is TGCGCCAGCAGCTTCGGACAGGGGAGGGAGACCCAGTACTTC. Translated: CASSFGQGRETQYF. The chain couples TRBV5-1 to TRBJ2-5, with 9 bases identical to TRBD1. Per germline, CDR1 SGHRS and CDR2 YFSETQ. The CDR3 extends over 14 amino acids. V gave up 2 bases and J gave up 5 bases; unmatched junction bases: 4.

This clone was picked up one time. The chain has TRBV24-1 and TRBJ2-5; perhaps TRBD1 as D (6 bases). Trimming took 0 bases from V and 2 from J, leaving 12 bases between them. CDR1 KGHDR and CDR2 SFDVKD come from the germline V gene. This CDR3 comprises 16 residues. Here the CDR3 reads CATSDLGYRDQETQYF. The CDR3 DNA follows: TGTGCCACCAGTGATTTGGGGTACAGGGATCAAGAGACCCAGTACTTC.

V usage is TRBV3-1 (or the pseudogene TRBV3-2) and J usage is TRBJ2-7; 9 nucleotides align to TRBD1. J lost 10 bases, V lost 1 base, and 8 bases had no gene match. CDR1 and CDR2 (germline): LGHDT, YNNKEL (reference sequence). There are 14 residues in the CDR3. Here the CDR3 DNA reads TGTGCCAGCAGCCAAGTGCGAGGGACAGGGCTTCAGTACTTC. As protein: CASSQVRGTGLQYF.

The chain carries TRBV3-1 (or the pseudogene TRBV3-2) and TRBJ1-2, with TRBD1 as a possible D gene (5 bases). From germline, CDR1 is LGHDT and CDR2 YNNKEL (reference sequence). With 1 base removed from V and 1 base from J, the gap between germline ends came to 13 bases. This CDR3 has 16 residues. CDR3 sequence reads: CASSQVEKGLNYGYTF. CDR3 bases: TGTGCCAGCAGCCAAGTCGAGAAGGGGCTTAACTATGGCTACACCTTC.

The chain combines TRBV5-5 with TRBJ2-7; D gene unclear. Trimming removed 1 base at V and 1 base at J, with 6 bases between. Germline values: CDR1 SGHKS, CDR2 YYEKEE (reference sequence). The CDR3 is made up of 13 amino acids. This CDR3 is CASSLWQSYEQYF. CDR3 DNA: TGTGCCAGCAGCTTGTGGCAGTCCTACGAGCAGTACTTC.

The chain links TRBV4-2 to TRBJ2-1; D not resolved. This CDR3 is built from 15 residues. V dropped 1 base and J dropped 9 bases, with 16 bases sitting between them. CDR1 and CDR2 (germline): LGHNA, YNFKEQ. CDR3 loop: CASSQGDDYRGEQFF. The CDR3 region has the DNA TGTGCCAGCAGCCAAGGTGACGATTATCGCGGTGAGCAGTTCTTC.

The chain has TRBV3-1 (or the pseudogene TRBV3-2) and TRBJ2-1; the D is unclear. Germline assignment: CDR1 LGHDT and CDR2 YNNKEL (reference sequence). Trimming removed 1 base at V and 0 bases at J, with 10 bases between. This CDR3 is 16 amino acids long. The CDR3 DNA is TGTGCCAGCAGCCAAGGTCACATCAGCTCCTACAATGAGCAGTTCTTC. Amino acids: CASSQGHISSYNEQFF.

The gene calls are TRBV9 and TRBJ1-1; the D is unclear. Germline lookup yields CDR1 SGDLS and CDR2 YYNGEE. CDR3 size: 13 residues. Trimming removed 0 bases from V and 10 bases from J, with 13 bases in between. CDR3 amino acids: CASSVETSVPAFF. The DNA of the CDR3 is TGTGCCAGCAGCGTAGAAACTTCGGTCCCAGCTTTCTTT.

In this sample, this clone turned up once. V gene TRBV7-9 combines with J gene TRBJ2-1; D is possibly TRBD2 (6 bases). CDR3 length equals 16 residues. With 5 bases removed from V and 6 bases from J, the gap between germline ends came to 20 bases. CDR1 is SEHNR, CDR2 FQNEAQ, per germline (reference sequence). This CDR3 is CASSPYLASRGNEQFF. CDR3 in DNA: TGTGCCAGCAGCCCGTACCTAGCGTCGAGGGGCAATGAGCAGTTCTTC.

This clone was observed at least ten times. The chain employs TRBV18 and TRBJ2-2, with 7 positions matching TRBD1. CDR1 KGHSH and CDR2 LQKENI come from the germline V gene. This CDR3 region has 16 residues. Trimming removed 5 bases from V and 0 bases from J; junction bases left unmatched: 6. The CDR3 is CASSTTGVANTGELFF. CDR3 in DNA: TGTGCCAGCTCAACCACAGGGGTTGCGAACACCGGGGAGCTGTTTTTT.

This clone was found a few times. V is TRBV27 and J is TRBJ2-7, with 9 bases lining up with TRBD2. J was trimmed by 2 bases and V by 8 bases; bases with no gene match: 13. Germline V gene data show CDR1 as MNHEY and CDR2 as SMNVEV (reference sequence). The CDR3 has 16 residues. Here the CDR3 DNA reads TGTGCCAGCGGCCCAGCGGGGGGCCGGGGACCCTACGAGCAGTACTTC. It yields the protein CASGPAGGRGPYEQYF.

The V and J genes are TRBV18 and TRBJ1-2; tentative D call: TRBD1 (5 bases). V lost 1 base and J 2 bases, leaving 5 bases between the germline ends. Germline-derived CDR1 and CDR2 are KGHSH and LQKENI. This CDR3 contains 13 residues. This CDR3 is CASSPRQNYGYTF. CDR3 bases: TGTGCCAGCTCACCACGACAGAACTATGGCTACACCTTC.

The J gene is TRBJ1-2, the V gene TRBV12-3 or TRBV12-4; D is uncertain. The CDR3 is made up of 12 amino acids. V was clipped by 5 bases and J by 6 bases, with 10 bases between them. The CDR3 DNA sequence: TGTGCCAGCAGTACCCGTCGGGATGGCTACACCTTC. It is translated as CASSTRRDGYTF.

V gene TRBV19 combines with J gene TRBJ1-6, with D maybe TRBD1 (5 bases). CDR3 length: 13 amino acids. V gave up 7 bases and J gave up 9 bases, with 13 bases separating them. Germline lookup yields CDR1 LNHDA and CDR2 SQIVND (reference sequence). The CDR3 nucleotides are TGTGCCAGTAACCAGGGAAGTAGTTCACCCCTCCACTTT. This translates into CASNQGSSSPLHF. Variable domain in full (rest from reference TRBV19 and TRBJ1-6): DGGITQSPKYLFRKEGQNVTLSCEQNLNHDAMYWYRQDPGQGLRLIYYSQIVNDFQKGDIAEGYSVSREKKESFPLTVTSAQKNPTAFYLCASNQGSSSPLHFGNGTRLTVT.

The V call is TRBV27, the J call TRBJ1-6; weak D call: TRBD1 (5 bases). This CDR3 spans 15 amino acids. Between the trimmed V and J ends, which lost 11 bases and 4 bases, there was a span of 18 bases. Germline CDR1 is MNHEY and CDR2 is SMNVEV (reference sequence). The CDR3 DNA is TGTGCCTCGCGAAGGGGATCGACATATAATTCACCCCTCCACTTT. Its translation is CASRRGSTYNSPLHF.

This chain connects TRBV19 to TRBJ2-2; D may be TRBD2 (7 bases). Germline CDR1 is LNHDA and CDR2 is SQIVND (reference sequence). Deletions cut 4 bases from V and 4 bases from J, with 16 bases between. The CDR3 contains 16 residues. The CDR3, as DNA: TGTGCCAGTAGTAAGACGGGGGGCTGGGGCACCGGGGAGCTGTTTTTT. It encodes CASSKTGGWGTGELFF.

The chain couples TRBV7-9 to TRBJ1-1; D is perhaps TRBD1 (5 bases). This CDR3 has 18 amino acids. With 1 base removed from V and 3 bases from J, the gap between germline ends came to 21 bases. Germline assignment: CDR1 SEHNR and CDR2 FQNEAQ (reference sequence). This CDR3 is CASSLEVLRQGIDTEAFF. The CDR3 DNA reads TGTGCCAGCAGCTTAGAGGTGCTGCGTCAGGGAATCGACACTGAAGCTTTCTTT. The complete variable domain, with remaining parts taken from reference TRBV7-9 and TRBJ1-1, reads DTGVSQNPRHKITKRGQNVTFRCDPISEHNRLYWYRQTLGQGPEFLTYFQNEAQLEKSRLLSDRFSAERPKGSFSTLEIQRTEQGDSAMYLCASSLEVLRQGIDTEAFFGQGTRLTVV.

The chain joins TRBV24-1 to TRBJ1-1; 9 bases align to TRBD1. Trimming at V came to 4 bases and at J to 5 bases, leaving 4 bases not matched to a gene. There are 14 residues in the CDR3. Looked up from germline, CDR1 is KGHDR and CDR2 is SFDVKD. The CDR3 sequence: CATSETGGETEAFF. CDR3 nucleotides: TGTGCCACCAGTGAGACAGGGGGTGAGACTGAAGCTTTCTTT.

V and J are TRBV5-1 and TRBJ2-7, with 10 bases matching TRBD1. The germline V gene has CDR1 SGHRS and CDR2 YFSETQ. This CDR3 spans 18 amino acids. Losses at the gene ends were 1 base for V and 1 base for J; bases not matched to a gene: 11. The CDR3 is CASSLTRSGQGVSYEQYF. DNA for the CDR3: TGCGCCAGCAGCTTGACCCGATCCGGACAGGGGGTTTCCTACGAGCAGTACTTC.

This clone was observed a single time. The V gene is TRBV12-3 or TRBV12-4, the J gene TRBJ1-1; no clear D. Trimming shortened V by 6 bases and J by 1 base, and 9 bases separated the two germline ends. This CDR3 spans 13 amino acids. CDR3 coding DNA: TGTGCCAGCAGCAAACAAAGGAACACTGAAGCTTTCTTT. Translated: CASSKQRNTEAFF.